One T cell receptor (beta chain) is described in this entry. These data belong to a study of shared clonotypes between healthy human individuals. Naive CD8 cells, CD45RO-negative and positively selected for CCR7, excluded terminally differentiated effector memory CD45RA+ cells. Measured with immunoSEQ multiplex PCR; TCRdb has only the in-frame clones, and not every one. The sample consists of about 2.1 million clones, approximately 94% of them appearing once. Sequencing was performed on naive CD8+ T cells from PBMCs. The sequence derives from a man younger than 30 in good health. Some clones in this sample may be carry-over from other donors' samples.

As DNA, the CDR3 is TGTGCCAGCAGCTCTCGAAAATGGGTTTCAAGCGATGGCTACACCTTC. The encoded protein is CASSSRKWVSSDGYTF. The chain is built from TRBV7-9 and TRBJ1-2; D remains ambiguous. The CDR3 runs to 16 residues. Trimming stripped 4 bases from V and 6 bases from J, with 21 bases between. Germline V gene lookup returns CDR1 SEHNR and CDR2 FQNEAQ (reference sequence).